These 8 T cell receptor beta chains came from one sample sequenced in a study of blood T cell repertoires in COVID-19. The protocol was immunoSEQ multiplex PCR, while the TCRdb copy is restricted to in-frame clones and leaves out a portion. Of more than 10,000 clones in the sample, around 87% were seen once. The sequencing input was peripheral blood. These receptors were collected from a human donor in a cohort sampled during active COVID-19.

This chain uses TRBV4-3 with TRBJ2-6, with TRBD2 as a possible D gene (6 bases). CDR3 length: 16 residues. V dropped 1 base and J dropped 4 bases, with 11 bases sitting between them. Germline V gives CDR1 LGHNA, CDR2 YSLEER. The CDR3 sequence is CASSQGRAAGANVLTF. As DNA, the CDR3 is TGCGCCAGCAGCCAAGGGAGGGCGGCAGGGGCCAACGTCCTGACTTTC.

Of note for this clone: Relative to the germline gene, one junction end is altered; a read error may explain this. The V and J genes are TRBV7-2 and TRBJ2-5, with TRBD2 matching 8 bases. Germline V gene data show CDR1 as SGHTA and CDR2 as FQGNSA. The CDR3 spans 12 residues. For the CDR3, the DNA is TGTGCCAGCAGCTTAGGAGCGGGAGCCAGGAACTTC. Its translation: CASSLGAGARNF.

This chain connects TRBV5-6 to TRBJ2-5, with 8 bases fitting TRBD2. The germline V gene encodes CDR1 SGHDT and CDR2 YYEEEE. The CDR3 spans 16 residues. V shed 0 bases and J 9 bases; nucleotides not matched to a gene: 13. This CDR3 is CASSLVSAGGLGAQYF. The CDR3 nucleotides read TGTGCCAGCAGCTTGGTCAGCGCGGGGGGCCTAGGGGCCCAGTACTTC.

V and J are TRBV7-2 and TRBJ2-6; 9 nucleotides line up with TRBD1. Germline-derived CDR1 and CDR2 are SGHTA and FQGNSA. The CDR3 has 16 residues. The junction had 4 bases not matched to a gene; V was cut back by 5 bases and J by 2 bases. This CDR3 is CASSPGTGTGANVLTF. DNA for the CDR3: TGTGCCAGCAGCCCCGGGACAGGGACTGGGGCCAACGTCCTGACTTTC.

This chain links TRBV19 with TRBJ1-2; TRBD1 is a possible D gene (5 bases). Germline CDR1 and CDR2: LNHDA and SQIVND (reference sequence). The CDR3 extends over 16 amino acids. Trimming pared 3 bases from V and 6 bases from J, leaving 20 bases between. This chain's CDR3 is CASSMGAGRWLDGYTF. CDR3 in DNA: TGTGCCAGTAGTATGGGTGCAGGGCGATGGCTAGATGGCTACACCTTC.

The rearrangement joins TRBV27 to TRBJ2-7, with 8 bases lining up with TRBD1. V lost 6 bases and J lost 2; bases outside the gene matches: 6. Germline V gene sequence: CDR1 MNHEY, CDR2 SMNVEV (reference sequence). CDR3 length: 14 amino acids. Here the CDR3 DNA reads TGTGCCAGCAGCCAGGGGGCAGGCACCTACGAGCAGTACTTC. This encodes CASSQGAGTYEQYF.

The count of this clone is one. The rearrangement links TRBV2 to TRBJ1-2, with D possibly matching TRBD1 (6 bases). Germline V CDR1 and CDR2: SNHLY, FYNNEI. Trimming shortened V by 5 bases and J by 4 bases, and 23 bases separated the two germline ends. This CDR3 comprises 17 residues. The CDR3 is CASSFSPWGRGGYGYTF. The CDR3 coding sequence is TGTGCCAGCAGTTTTTCCCCTTGGGGTAGAGGGGGCTATGGCTACACCTTC.

The J gene is TRBJ1-2, the V gene TRBV5-6; a weak D match, TRBD1 (5 bases). Germline V gene data show CDR1 as SGHDT and CDR2 as YYEEEE. Between the trimmed V and J ends, which lost 3 bases and 4 bases, there was a span of 13 bases. The CDR3 has 14 residues. CDR3 in DNA: TGTGCCAGCAGCTGGGGGGGGGAGAGCTATGGCTACACCTTC. Translation: CASSWGGESYGYTF.